The 27 T cell receptor beta chains below come from one sample, sequenced in a study of PD-L1 blockade in urothelial cancer. Time point described: pretreatment peripheral blood. Only in-frame clones appear in the TCRdb table, and some are missing; sequencing was by immunoSEQ multiplex PCR. The profile covers approximately 90,000 clones, with 90% appearing a single time and approximately 1.5% taken by the ten largest. Sequencing was performed on PBMCs, taken around atezolizumab (anti-PD-L1) treatment. The source of these receptors is a man between 60 and 75 years old with urothelial cancer.

The chain couples TRBV7-2 to TRBJ2-3; TRBD2 might be the D (5 bases). The CDR3 sequence is 14 residues long. CDR1 and CDR2 (germline): SGHTA, FQGNSA. Trimming left V 1 base short and J 4 bases short, with 9 bases between. The CDR3 nucleotides are TGTGCCAGCAGCTTAGGGGAGTTTCCAGATACGCAGTATTTT. It yields the protein CASSLGEFPDTQYF.

The chain is built from TRBV11-2 and TRBJ2-4; D is unresolved. This CDR3 comprises 16 residues. V lost 0 bases and J lost 1, with 10 bases in between. Germline CDR1 SGHAT, CDR2 FQNNGV. This chain's CDR3 is CASSLEVSRAKNIQYF. In DNA form, the CDR3 reads TGTGCCAGCAGCTTAGAAGTATCTAGGGCCAAAAACATTCAGTACTTC.

This chain links TRBV7-2 with TRBJ2-1; maybe TRBD2 (6 bases). Germline CDR1 SGHTA, CDR2 FQGNSA. The V end was cut by 2 bases, the J end by 0 bases, with 20 bases between. This CDR3 has 19 amino acids. The CDR3 sequence: CASSLTLVSGRSSYNEQFF. In DNA form, the CDR3 reads TGTGCCAGCAGCTTAACCCTCGTCTCAGGGAGGAGCTCCTACAATGAGCAGTTCTTC.

The chain uses TRBV7-9 and TRBJ2-2; 9 nucleotides align to TRBD2. Germline trimming cut 3 bases from V and 1 base from J; bases unmatched to any gene: 6. This CDR3 is built from 17 residues. Germline CDR1 SEHNR, CDR2 FQNEAQ (reference sequence). CDR3: CASSFGGGALNTGELFF. In nucleotides, the CDR3 is TGTGCCAGCAGCTTCGGCGGGGGGGCATTGAACACCGGGGAGCTGTTTTTT.

The chain carries TRBV2 and TRBJ1-5; TRBD1 aligns across 12 bases. CDR1 is SNHLY and CDR2 is FYNNEI in the germline V gene. This CDR3 comprises 19 residues. Losses at the gene ends were 6 bases for V and 0 bases for J; bases not matched to a gene: 12. CDR3 region: CASSHTGTGGLGSNQPQHF. As DNA, the CDR3 is TGTGCCAGCAGCCATACCGGGACAGGGGGCTTGGGTAGCAATCAGCCCCAGCATTTT.

The rearrangement joins TRBV29-1 to TRBJ1-1, with D tentatively TRBD1 (6 bases). Trimming cost V 7 bases and J 2 bases, with 17 bases left between them. Germline V gene sequence: CDR1 SQVTM, CDR2 ANQGSEA. This CDR3 spans 14 amino acids. This chain's CDR3 is CSALGGPGNTEAFF. In DNA form, the CDR3 reads TGCAGCGCCCTTGGGGGCCCGGGAAACACTGAAGCTTTCTTT. The whole variable domain, filled in from reference TRBV29-1 and TRBJ1-1, reads SAVISQKPSRDICQRGTSLTIQCQVDSQVTMMFWYRQQPGQSLTLIATANQGSEATYESGFVIDKFPISRPNLTFSTLTVSNMSPEDSSIYLCSALGGPGNTEAFFGQGTRLTVV.

V is TRBV6-1 and J is TRBJ1-5; TRBD1 might be the D (5 bases). V lost 0 bases to trimming and J lost 11 bases, with 17 bases between them. In germline, CDR1 is MNHNS, CDR2 SASEGT. The CDR3 totals 15 residues. CDR3 DNA: TGTGCCAGCAGTGAAGCGAAAGTGGGGGGATGGGCCCAGCATTTT. It yields the protein CASSEAKVGGWAQHF.

This chain uses TRBV6-5 with TRBJ1-4; D gene ambiguous. The CDR3 loop spans 14 amino acids. Germline V CDR1 and CDR2: MNHEY, SVGAGI. The germline V and J ends were trimmed by 3 bases and 3 bases, with 8 bases remaining between them. The CDR3 here is CASSYGSSNEKLFF. The CDR3 bases are TGTGCCAGCAGTTATGGTAGTTCTAATGAAAAACTGTTTTTT.

The V gene is TRBV6-1, the J gene TRBJ2-1; maybe TRBD2 (6 bases). V was pared by 6 bases and J by 9 bases, with 15 bases between. Per the germline V gene, CDR1 is MNHNS and CDR2 is SASEGT. The CDR3 runs to 13 residues. The CDR3 DNA sequence: TGTGCCAGCAGCCCCCCCAGGAGGGTTGAGCAGTTCTTC. It translates to CASSPPRRVEQFF.

In regard to this clone: This likely comes from a read error, as the CDR3 has no conserved phenylalanine or tryptophan at its end. The DNA is omitted, as the CDR3 cannot be located on it reliably, and the CDR3 follows TCRdb's listing. The V and J genes are TRBV21-1 and TRBJ2-7; the table calls TRBD2, which could not be checked here. TRBV21-1 is a documented pseudogene. The CDR3 sequence runs 9 residues, both termini included. The CDR3 protein is CASSVMTLR.

The chain employs TRBV4-3 and TRBJ2-3; D may be TRBD2 (5 bases). V was clipped by 0 bases and J by 6 bases, with 7 bases between them. Germline V lookup: CDR1 LGHNA, CDR2 YSLEER. The CDR3 is made up of 13 amino acids. This CDR3 reads CASSQEERDTQYF. The CDR3 region has the DNA TGCGCCAGCAGCCAAGAAGAGCGGGATACGCAGTATTTT.

The chain uses TRBV4-3 and TRBJ2-5; TRBD2 agrees at 7 bases. This CDR3 comprises 15 residues. Germline V gene lookup returns CDR1 LGHNA and CDR2 YSLEER. J gave up 3 bases and V 1 base, and 5 bases lay outside the gene matches. DNA of the CDR3: TGCGCCAGCAGCCAAGGTCTAGGGAGGGAAGAGACCCAGTACTTC. Protein product: CASSQGLGREETQYF.

A few counts support this clone. This chain uses TRBV7-3 with TRBJ1-1; TRBD1 is a possible D gene (6 bases). V was cut by 5 bases and J by 4 bases, with 11 bases left in between. Germline assignment: CDR1 SGHTA and CDR2 FQGTGA. The CDR3 spans 13 residues. The CDR3 DNA is TGTGCCAGCAGCCTCACAGGGAGCACTGAAGCTTTCTTT. The encoded protein is CASSLTGSTEAFF.

The gene calls are TRBV7-2 and TRBJ1-5; D not certain. Germline CDR1 SGHTA, CDR2 FQGNSA. The V and J ends lost 3 bases and 5 bases respectively, with 11 bases between them. The CDR3 runs 14 residues. The CDR3 reads CASSLRAKDQPQHF. In nucleotides, the CDR3 is TGTGCCAGCAGCTTGCGGGCCAAAGATCAGCCCCAGCATTTT.

The chain links TRBV5-5 to TRBJ1-5; TRBD1 might be the D (5 bases). Trimming removed 4 bases from V and 4 bases from J, with 12 bases in between. The CDR3 consists of 14 residues. Per germline, CDR1 SGHKS and CDR2 YYEKEE (reference sequence). DNA of the CDR3: TGTGCCAGCAGCCCGGGGGGGAATAATCAGCCCCAGCATTTT. Translating gives CASSPGGNNQPQHF.

The chain has TRBV5-1 and TRBJ2-3; 8 bases align to TRBD2. V was pared by 0 bases and J by 4 bases, with 7 bases of the junction left unmatched. This CDR3 region has 16 residues. Germline CDR1 SGHRS, CDR2 YFSETQ. Written as DNA, the CDR3 is TGCGCCAGCAGCTTGGCCCTTACTAGCGGCGCAGATACGCAGTATTTT. Its translation is CASSLALTSGADTQYF. Full variable domain (remainder filled in from reference TRBV5-1 and TRBJ2-3): KAGVTQTPRYLIKTRGQQVTLSCSPISGHRSVSWYQQTPGQGLQFLFEYFSETQRNKGNFPGRFSGRQFSNSRSEMNVSTLELGDSALYLCASSLALTSGADTQYFGPGTRLTVL.

The J gene is TRBJ2-3, the V gene TRBV28; TRBD2 might be the D (5 bases). In germline, CDR1 is MDHEN, CDR2 SYDVKM. The CDR3 is made up of 13 amino acids. Between the trimmed V and J ends, which lost 3 bases and 4 bases, there was a span of 8 bases. CDR3 sequence: CASSLRVPDTQYF. The DNA for the CDR3 is TGTGCCAGCAGTTTGAGGGTACCAGATACGCAGTATTTT.

The rearrangement links TRBV18 to TRBJ2-1; TRBD1 matches 8 bases. The V gene's germline CDR1 is KGHSH and CDR2 LQKENI. V dropped 2 bases and J dropped 7; count of bases not matched to a gene: 10. The CDR3 runs 16 residues. CDR3 in DNA: TGTGCCAGCTCACCAGAGACAGGGGACCGGGTAAATGAGCAGTTCTTC. It encodes CASSPETGDRVNEQFF.

The V and J genes are TRBV6-5 and TRBJ2-7; 9 bases fit TRBD1. The CDR3 is made up of 15 amino acids. V lost 0 bases, J lost 6 bases, and 6 bases stayed unmatched. Germline V gives CDR1 MNHEY, CDR2 SVGAGI. In DNA form, the CDR3 reads TGTGCCAGCAGTTACTCGACCGGGACAGGGTCCGAGCAGTACTTC. It is translated as CASSYSTGTGSEQYF.

The chain combines TRBV7-2 with TRBJ1-5, with 8 bases lining up with TRBD1. This CDR3 is built from 14 residues. Germline lookup yields CDR1 SGHTA and CDR2 FQGNSA. V gave up 5 bases and J gave up 4 bases; unmatched junction bases: 4. This CDR3 is CASSVDRGNQPQHF. The CDR3 DNA reads as TGTGCCAGCAGCGTCGACAGGGGAAATCAGCCCCAGCATTTT.

The rearrangement uses TRBV30 and TRBJ2-7, with TRBD2 identical over 7 bases. The V and J ends lost 2 bases and 1 base, in that order; junction bases with no gene match: 8. CDR1 is GTSNPN, CDR2 SVGIG, per germline (reference sequence). The CDR3 spans 15 residues. Here the CDR3 reads CAWSKMGGSSYEQYF. The CDR3 nucleotides are TGTGCCTGGAGTAAAATGGGGGGGTCATCCTACGAGCAGTACTTC.

The chain is built from TRBV19 and TRBJ2-2; D is ambiguous. Germline CDR1 is LNHDA and CDR2 is SQIVND (reference sequence). The V gene lost 1 base and the J gene lost 5 bases, with 11 bases spanning the gap. The CDR3 length is 15 residues. In DNA form, the CDR3 reads TGTGCCAGTAGTATAGCTGGGCCCCGGACCGGGGAGCTGTTTTTT. It codes for CASSIAGPRTGELFF.

The chain has TRBV5-1 and TRBJ2-1; tentative D call: TRBD2 (5 bases). The CDR3 sequence is 14 residues long. The germline V and J ends were trimmed by 4 bases and 5 bases, with 13 bases remaining between them. Germline CDR1 and CDR2: SGHRS and YFSETQ. The CDR3 region is CASSQTTNNNEQFF. CDR3 sequence (DNA): TGCGCCAGCAGCCAAACGACTAACAACAATGAGCAGTTCTTC.

The chain has TRBV7-3 and TRBJ2-1; 15 bases align to TRBD2. Germline CDR1 is SGHTA and CDR2 is FQGTGA. This CDR3 spans 16 amino acids. The junction had 7 bases not matched to a gene; V was cut back by 4 bases and J by 9 bases. The CDR3 is CASSSKGLAGGGEQFF. The CDR3, as DNA: TGTGCCAGCAGCTCTAAGGGACTAGCGGGAGGTGGTGAGCAGTTCTTC. Full variable domain (missing parts from reference TRBV7-3 and TRBJ2-1): GAGVSQTPSNKVTEKGKYVELRCDPISGHTALYWYRQSLGQGPEFLIYFQGTGAADDSGLPNDRFFAVRPEGSVSTLKIQRTERGDSAVYLCASSSKGLAGGGEQFFGPGTRLTVL.

This chain's CDR3 is CASSIDGKYTEAFF. The CDR3 DNA sequence: TGTGCCAGTAGTATTGACGGGAAGTACACTGAAGCTTTCTTT. This chain joins TRBV19 and TRBJ1-1; D is undetermined. This CDR3 region has 14 residues. Germline V gene data show CDR1 as LNHDA and CDR2 as SQIVND (reference sequence). V shed 3 bases and J shed 3 bases, with 11 bases lying between them.

The chain has TRBV9 and TRBJ2-3, with TRBD2 matching over 9 bases. The J segment lost 0 bases and the V segment lost 0 bases, leaving 8 bases of the junction unmatched. The CDR3 runs 18 residues. Looked up from germline, CDR1 is SGDLS and CDR2 is YYNGEE. The CDR3 sequence: CASSVGLAGTSSTDTQYF. The CDR3 DNA reads as TGTGCCAGCAGCGTAGGTCTAGCGGGGACCTCTAGCACAGATACGCAGTATTTT.

The chain has TRBV28 and TRBJ2-3, with a possible D match to TRBD2 (6 bases). Looked up from germline, CDR1 is MDHEN and CDR2 is SYDVKM. Deletions cut 4 bases from V and 2 bases from J, with 10 bases between. The CDR3 is made up of 14 amino acids. The CDR3 spells CASSSIAATDTQYF. The CDR3 DNA is TGTGCCAGCAGTTCAATAGCGGCCACAGATACGCAGTATTTT.